A selection of T cell receptor beta chains follows, all from one sample in a study of cytotoxic CD8 clonotypes in ibrutinib-treated CLL. Method: immunoSEQ multiplex PCR; TCRdb's copy keeps in-frame clones and lacks some. The data contain some 12,000 clones, around three quarters of them singletons. Sequencing was performed on PBMCs, taken at disease progression, from a patient treated with ibrutinib. The receptors originated from a human donor with chronic lymphocytic leukemia. CDR3s include the opening cysteine and the closing phenylalanine or tryptophan. The order of the fields is V gene, clone size, J gene, D gene, CDR3 DNA, CDR3 protein. A D gene is named only where the DNA matches it firmly. Part of the rows lack a size; the others show once, few, many or a class for expanded clones.

>TRBV4-1|.|TRBJ2-3|.
TGCGCCAGCAGCCAACCCTTAACCTCCGATACGCAGTATTTT
CASSQPLTSDTQYF
>TRBV11-3|.|TRBJ2-5|TRBD2
TGTGCCAGCAGCAAAGGGGCCCTAGCGGGGGGCGGGAGGCAAGAGACCCAGTACTTC
CASSKGALAGGGRQETQYF
>TRBV7-9|few|TRBJ2-3|TRBD2
TGTGCCAGCAGCGCCGGGACTAGCGGTTTCACAGATACGCAGTATTTT
CASSAGTSGFTDTQYF
>TRBV10-3|.|TRBJ1-1|TRBD1
TGTGCCATCAGGGACAGGGTGGAGGCTGAAGCTTTCTTT
CAIRDRVEAEAFF
>TRBV5-1|.|TRBJ2-3|.
TGCGCCAGCAGCTTGGAGGGGCTACCTAGCACAGATACGCAGTATTTT
CASSLEGLPSTDTQYF
>TRBV7-8|once|TRBJ1-2|.
TGTGCCAGCAGCTTAGGGGGCAGGCTTTATGGCTACACCTTC
CASSLGGRLYGYTF
>TRBV6-4|once|TRBJ2-1|.
TGTGCCAGCAGTGACTCAATCGGCTCCTACAATGAGCAGTTCTTC
CASSDSIGSYNEQFF
>TRBV29-1|.|TRBJ1-1|.
TGCAGCGTTGAACCGGGGGCGACTCCTTTCTTT
CSVEPGATPFF
>TRBV7-2|.|TRBJ2-1|TRBD2
TGTGCCGGGTTGTGGACTAGCGGGCATTCCTACAATGAGCAGTTCTTC
CAGLWTSGHSYNEQFF
>TRBV7-2|few|TRBJ2-5|TRBD1
TGTGCCAGCAGCCCCGGACAGGGAACGTGGGAGACCCAGTACTTC
CASSPGQGTWETQYF
>TRBV21-1|once|TRBJ2-3|.
TGTGCCAAATTAAAGGGAGATACGCAGTATTTT
CAKLKGDTQYF
>TRBV18|.|TRBJ1-1|.
TGTGCCAGCTCACCAGGGTTGGTGGGAACAAACACTGAAGCTTTCTTT
CASSPGLVGTNTEAFF
>TRBV19|.|TRBJ2-5|.
TGTGCCAGTAGTGTCAGGGGGGGACTCCAAGAGACCCAGTACTTC
CASSVRGGLQETQYF
>TRBV5-6|few|TRBJ2-1|TRBD2
TGTGCCAGCAGCGGGGGACTAGCCCTCTCCTACAATGAGCAGTTCTTC
CASSGGLALSYNEQFF
>TRBV4-2|.|TRBJ2-5|.
TGTGCCAGCAGCCAAGACTACCGGAGGGGGGGCCGAGAGACCCAGTACTTC
CASSQDYRRGGRETQYF
>TRBV9|large|TRBJ2-4|TRBD2
TGTGCCAGCAGGAAACGGCGGGGGGTAGCCAAAAACATTCAGTACTTC
CASRKRRGVAKNIQYF
>TRBV7-8|.|TRBJ2-1|TRBD2
TGTGCCAGCAGCCTACACAACATAGCGGGAGGAAACAATGAGCAGTTCTTC
CASSLHNIAGGNNEQFF
>TRBV7-9|.|TRBJ2-1|.
TGTGCCAGCAGCCCCCTCCATGAGCAGTTCTTC
CASSPLHEQFF
>TRBV7-2|.|TRBJ2-5|.
TGTGCCAGCAGCCTTAAAGAGACCCAGTACTTC
CASSLKETQYF
>TRBV19|.|TRBJ1-2|TRBD1
TGTGCCAGTAGTGCGACAGGGGCTAACTATGGCTACACCTTC
CASSATGANYGYTF
>TRBV19|.|TRBJ1-1|.
TGTGCCAGTAGTATTTCGCGGCGGGAAGCTTTCTTT
CASSISRREAFF
>TRBV27|.|TRBJ1-2|TRBD1
TGTGCCAGCAGTTTTCGACAGGGGACCAACTATGGCTACACCTTC
CASSFRQGTNYGYTF
>TRBV7-2|once|TRBJ2-7|.
TGTGCCAGCAGCTCCGATACGTACGAGCAGTACTTC
CASSSDTYEQYF
>TRBV2|.|TRBJ2-6|TRBD1
TGTGCCAGCAGTACAGGGGACCCTGGGGCCAACGTCCTGACTTTC
CASSTGDPGANVLTF
>TRBV19|few|TRBJ1-6|.
TGTGCCAGTACCTTTTCCTATAATTCACCCCTCCACTTT
CASTFSYNSPLHF
>TRBV18|.|TRBJ1-4|.
TGTGCCAGCTCACCACCAGGGGAGGAAGAAAAACTGTTTTTT
CASSPPGEEEKLFF
>TRBV9|.|TRBJ2-1|.
TGTGCCAGCAGCCCAGCTACCCTAGGTCACAATGAGCAGTTCTTC
CASSPATLGHNEQFF
>TRBV7-2|.|TRBJ1-6|TRBD1
TGTGCCAGCAGATCGAAGACAGGGAGGAATTCACCCCTCCACTTT
CASRSKTGRNSPLHF
>TRBV29-1|.|TRBJ2-1|TRBD1
TGCAGCGCCCAGCCGACAGGGCACAATGAGCAGTTCTTC
CSAQPTGHNEQFF
>TRBV5-5|.|TRBJ2-7|TRBD1
TGTGCCAGCCAGGACAGGGCGAGCTCCTACGAGCAGTACTTC
CASQDRASSYEQYF
>TRBV7-9|.|TRBJ1-2|.
TGTGCCAGCAGCCTTGGACAGCTTAACTATGGCTACACCTTC
CASSLGQLNYGYTF
>TRBV5-5|.|TRBJ1-5|.
TGTGCCAGCAGCTTGCACCCCGGCGGATATCAGCCCCAGCATTTT
CASSLHPGGYQPQHF
>TRBV9|.|TRBJ1-6|TRBD1
TGTGCCAGCAGCGTAGGTTATGGGCAGGGGGGGTCACCCCTCCACTTT
CASSVGYGQGGSPLHF
>TRBV6-5|.|TRBJ2-2|TRBD1
TGTGCCAGCAGTTACACAGGGGTAAACACCGGGGAGCTGTTTTTT
CASSYTGVNTGELFF
>TRBV30|.|TRBJ1-1|.
TGTGCCTGGAGCCGCCTCTTCAACACTGAAGCTTTCTTT
CAWSRLFNTEAFF
>TRBV5-5|.|TRBJ1-2|TRBD1
TGTGCCAGCAGCACGACAGGGGTCTATGGCTACACCTTC
CASSTTGVYGYTF
>TRBV19|.|TRBJ1-6|.
TGTGCCAGTAGTGACAGCTCCTATAATTCACCCCTCCACTTT
CASSDSSYNSPLHF
>TRBV7-6|.|TRBJ1-3|.
TGTGCCAGCAGCCGCTTGGGACACTTCTCTGGAAACACCATATATTTT
CASSRLGHFSGNTIYF
>TRBV6-1|.|TRBJ1-2|TRBD1
TGTGCCAGCAGTGAACGCGCAGGGGGCTATGGCTACACCTTC
CASSERAGGYGYTF
>TRBV15|few|TRBJ2-3|TRBD2
TGTGCCACCAGCAGAGTTCCCCGGCTAGCGGGGCTTGCAGATACGCAGTATTTT
CATSRVPRLAGLADTQYF
>TRBV7-2|.|TRBJ2-2|.
TGTGCCAGCAGGCGGGAACCGGGGACCGGGGAGCTGTTTTTT
CASRREPGTGELFF
>TRBV18|few|TRBJ1-4|TRBD1
TGTGCCAGCTCACCCTTAAGACAGGGTTCGGAAAAACTGTTTTTT
CASSPLRQGSEKLFF
>TRBV6-5|.|TRBJ1-4|TRBD1
TGTGCCAGCACTCCTACGGCGCAGGGGGAAAGACTGTTTTTT
CASTPTAQGERLFF
>TRBV5-6|.|TRBJ2-7|.
TGTGCCAGCAGCCGTAGAATCACCTACGAGCAGTACTTC
CASSRRITYEQYF
>TRBV5-1|.|TRBJ2-7|.
TGCGCCAGCAAGCTTTCCGGGTACGGATTGGACGAGCAGTACTTC
CASKLSGYGLDEQYF
>TRBV18|.|TRBJ1-2|.
TGTGCCAGCTCACCACTTTCGGGACGTAACCTTTGGGGCTACACCTTC
CASSPLSGRNLWGYTF
>TRBV6-6|few|TRBJ2-7|.
TGTGCCACCAATAAGGAGACCCGGGGCTACGAGCAGTACTTC
CATNKETRGYEQYF
>TRBV5-1|.|TRBJ1-1|TRBD1
TGCGCCAGCAGCTTGGTGGGACAGTCGAACACTGAAGCTTTCTTT
CASSLVGQSNTEAFF
>TRBV20-1|.|TRBJ1-5|.
TGCAGTGCTAGAGAGCGGCAGCCCCAGCATTTT
CSARERQPQHF
>TRBV28|.|TRBJ1-1|.
TGTGCCAGCAGTCTTCAGGGGCGGACTGAAGCTTTCTTT
CASSLQGRTEAFF
>TRBV7-6|.|TRBJ2-7|.
TGTGCCAGCAGCAGGGAGTTGGGGGACGAGCAGTACTTC
CASSRELGDEQYF
>TRBV5-1|.|TRBJ1-1|.
TGCGCCAGCAGCTTGGATGGCAGGCCGAACACTGAAGCTTTCTTT
CASSLDGRPNTEAFF
>TRBV5-4|.|TRBJ1-1|.
TGTGCCAGCAGCGGAATAACGGGAAACACTGAAGCTTTCTTT
CASSGITGNTEAFF
>TRBV7-9|.|TRBJ1-6|.
TGTGCCAGCAGCCACCGCGGTCTCTCCTATAATTCACCCCTCCACTTT
CASSHRGLSYNSPLHF